The clone carrying this TCR beta chain has more than one count but fewer than ten. Source study methods: Estimation of nucleated cell counts relied on the amplification of reference gene primers. TCRdb's table, derived via immunoSEQ multiplex PCR, lists solely in-frame clones and lacks some. V, J and clone size are taken as reported in that table, and D and trimming were inferred from the DNA itself. The sample consists of some 260,000 clones, more than 75% of them appearing once. Trimming cost V 6 bases and J 6 bases, with 20 bases left between them. This CDR3 contains 15 residues. The V gene's germline CDR1 is MNHEY and CDR2 SVGEGT. This sample is drawn from a study of blood T cell repertoires in COVID-19. Study-level background: The samples span acute and convalescent COVID-19 from the United States, Italy and Spain. PBMCs, B-cell-depleted T cells, or T cells provided the cDNA or gDNA that made up the material.

Sequencing was carried out using peripheral blood. The chain employs TRBV6-2 or TRBV6-3 and TRBJ1-2; TRBD1 is a possible D gene (6 bases). This TCR derives from a woman aged 40-49 years who had recovered from COVID-19. The CDR3 DNA is TGTGCCAGCAGCCCCGCGACAGGCGTCTGGGATGGCTACACCTTC. It encodes CASSPATGVWDGYTF.